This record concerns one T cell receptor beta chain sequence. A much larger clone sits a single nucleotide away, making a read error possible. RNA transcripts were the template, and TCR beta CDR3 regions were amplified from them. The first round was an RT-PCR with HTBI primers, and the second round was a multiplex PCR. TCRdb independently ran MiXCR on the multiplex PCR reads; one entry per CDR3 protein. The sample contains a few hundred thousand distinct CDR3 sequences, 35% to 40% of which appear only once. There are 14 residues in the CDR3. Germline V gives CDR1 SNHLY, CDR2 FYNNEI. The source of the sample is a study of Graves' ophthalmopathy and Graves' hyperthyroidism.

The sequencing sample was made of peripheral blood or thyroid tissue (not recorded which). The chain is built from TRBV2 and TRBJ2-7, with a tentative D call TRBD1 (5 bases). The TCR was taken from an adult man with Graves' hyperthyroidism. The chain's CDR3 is CASSLGATIYEQHF. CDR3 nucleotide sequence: TGTGCCAGCAGTTTAGGGGCAACGATCTACGAGCAGCACTTC.